The present T cell receptor beta chain was sequenced within a study of technical replicates of blood from a handful of donors. The protocol was immunoSEQ multiplex PCR, while the TCRdb copy is restricted to in-frame clones and leaves out a portion. The table records about 84,000 clones, roughly 98% of them present only once. The origin of this receptor is a human donor in good health. The sequenced material came from T cells isolated from PBMCs.

Here the CDR3 DNA reads TGTGCCAGCAGCTTCTCCCCGGGACAGGGGGACTATGGCTACACCTTC. This codes for CASSFSPGQGDYGYTF. The V call is TRBV11-2, the J call TRBJ1-2; the match to TRBD1 covers 11 bases. The CDR3 is 16 residues long. CDR1 is SGHAT, CDR2 FQNNGV, per germline. Unmatched junction bases numbered 6, after V lost 3 bases and J lost 3 bases.